The 27 T cell receptor beta chains below all came from one sample that was sequenced in a study of T-cell memory formation after mild COVID-19. TCRdb fed the 5' RACE reads into MiXCR, producing one record per CDR3 protein. The sample yields about 610,000 distinct CDR3 sequences, around a sixth seen once. Sequenced material: PBMCs or a T cell subset sorted from them (not recorded which). The receptors shown here come from an adult woman who had mild COVID-19 (a few samples of this study predate the infection). Cell type and time point are not known.

The rearrangement uses TRBV20-1 and TRBJ1-4; no reliable D call. This CDR3 is built from 14 residues. V was pared by 6 bases and J by 11 bases, with 22 bases between. The germline V gene encodes CDR1 DFQATT and CDR2 SNEGSKA (reference sequence). The CDR3 bases are TGCAGTGCGAGTTCTCTGATGGGGTCGGTGAAACTGTTTTTT. The encoded protein is CSASSLMGSVKLFF.

This clonotype was counted a few times. This chain uses TRBV3-1 with TRBJ2-1, with TRBD2 matching over 10 bases. The CDR3 loop spans 17 amino acids. V lost 1 base and J lost 6; bases outside the gene matches: 9. Germline V gene sequence: CDR1 LGHDT, CDR2 YNNKEL (reference sequence). The CDR3 region is CASSQATSGPLSNEQFF. CDR3 nucleotides: TGTGCCAGCAGCCAAGCGACTAGCGGGCCCCTGTCCAATGAGCAGTTCTTC.

This clonotype appeared a few times. The gene calls are TRBV4-2 and TRBJ2-6; D unresolved. CDR1 is LGHNA and CDR2 is YNFKEQ in the germline V gene. The CDR3 extends over 15 amino acids. Deletions cut 4 bases from V and 0 bases from J, with 7 bases between. The CDR3 region has the DNA TGTGCCAGCAGCCCTGTAAGCTCTGGGGCCAACGTCCTGACTTTC. It translates to CASSPVSSGANVLTF.

The gene calls are TRBV19 and TRBJ2-7; D is uncertain. This CDR3 has 14 amino acids. In germline, CDR1 is LNHDA, CDR2 SQIVND (reference sequence). The germline V and J ends were trimmed by 3 bases and 2 bases, with 11 bases remaining between them. CDR3 sequence reads: CASSIAATAYEQYF. CDR3 nucleotides: TGTGCCAGTAGTATTGCGGCTACGGCCTACGAGCAGTACTTC.

V and J are TRBV7-2 and TRBJ1-6; D is possibly TRBD1 (6 bases). V shed 5 bases and J shed 9 bases, with 17 bases lying between them. Germline-derived CDR1 and CDR2 are SGHTA and FQGNSA. CDR3 length: 15 amino acids. In DNA form, the CDR3 reads TGTGCCAGCAGCCCGAGTACAGGGTCTGGTTCACCCCTCCACTTT. It codes for CASSPSTGSGSPLHF.

The genes are TRBV20-1 and TRBJ1-5, with D possibly matching TRBD1 (5 bases). The length of the CDR3 is 16 residues. V was clipped by 5 bases and J by 6 bases, with 23 bases between them. Germline loops: CDR1 DFQATT, CDR2 SNEGSKA (reference sequence). The CDR3 region has the DNA TGCAGTGCTGCCCTCCCCGGGGACCTCGGGGGTCAGCCCCAGCATTTT. Translated, it gives CSAALPGDLGGQPQHF.

This clonotype occurred a few times. The CDR3 DNA follows: TGTGCCAGCAGTACCCGACAGGGTTGGAACACCGGGGAGCTGTTTTTT. This sequence encodes CASSTRQGWNTGELFF. The chain links TRBV27 to TRBJ2-2; TRBD1 matches 7 bases. CDR3 size: 16 residues. Germline values: CDR1 MNHEY, CDR2 SMNVEV (reference sequence). The V gene end was trimmed by 5 bases and the J gene end by 1 base; junction bases not matched to a gene: 7.

This clonotype was seen more than once but under ten times. This chain uses TRBV12-3 or TRBV12-4 with TRBJ2-1, with D perhaps matching TRBD2 (6 bases). CDR3 size: 13 residues. Trimming cost V 5 bases and J 15 bases, with 20 bases left between them. In DNA form, the CDR3 reads TGTGCCAGCAGTCCACCCCCAATGGAGGGATTGTTCTTC. Translation gives CASSPPPMEGLFF.

This clonotype was found a few times. V is TRBV27 and J is TRBJ2-2; D is possibly TRBD2 (5 bases). Trimming left V 3 bases short and J 4 bases short, with 9 bases between. CDR3 length equals 14 residues. CDR1 is MNHEY, CDR2 SMNVEV, per germline (reference sequence). In DNA, the CDR3 is TGTGCCAGCAGTTTCTTCGGGGTCACCGGGGAGCTGTTTTTT. Translated, it gives CASSFFGVTGELFF.

The table lists this clonotype with a few counts. The chain recombines TRBV15 with TRBJ2-1; TRBD2 matches 9 bases. Germline values: CDR1 LNHNV, CDR2 YYDKDF (reference sequence). The trim removed 1 base at V and 10 bases at J, leaving 8 bases unmatched. The CDR3 has 15 residues. In DNA form, the CDR3 reads TGTGCCACCAGCAGAGTGGCTAGCGGGAAATACGAGCAGTTCTTC. It codes for CATSRVASGKYEQFF.

This clonotype has a handful of counts. This sequence joins TRBV7-9 and TRBJ2-7, with 7 bases lining up with TRBD2. This CDR3 region has 17 residues. J was trimmed by 0 bases and V by 0 bases; bases with no gene match: 8. Germline-derived CDR1 and CDR2 are SEHNR and FQNEAQ (reference sequence). CDR3: CASSLAGRGLDSYEQYF. CDR3 nucleotide sequence: TGTGCCAGCAGCTTAGCCGGTCGAGGACTAGACTCCTACGAGCAGTACTTC.

V and J are TRBV2 and TRBJ1-5; D is unclear. The CDR3 contains 15 residues. Germline CDR1 and CDR2: SNHLY and FYNNEI. With 4 bases removed from V and 1 base from J, the gap between germline ends came to 11 bases. The CDR3 is CASSVLGFSNQPQHF. CDR3 in DNA: TGTGCCAGCAGTGTTCTGGGGTTCAGCAATCAGCCCCAGCATTTT.

This clonotype was seen at least ten times. The V gene is TRBV5-1, the J gene TRBJ2-5, with D maybe TRBD2 (5 bases). Germline CDR1 and CDR2: SGHRS and YFSETQ. V shed 5 bases and J shed 4 bases, with 9 bases lying between them. This CDR3 comprises 12 residues. DNA for the CDR3: TGCGCCAGCAGGGAAGAGGGAGAGACCCAGTACTTC. Its translation is CASREEGETQYF.

A few counts support this clonotype. V and J are TRBV15 and TRBJ2-3; D is unresolved. Germline V gene lookup returns CDR1 LNHNV and CDR2 YYDKDF (reference sequence). The CDR3 totals 15 residues. Trimming removed 3 bases at V and 0 bases at J, with 10 bases between. The CDR3 sequence is CATSRSGLSTDTQYF. The CDR3 bases are TGTGCCACCAGCAGGTCTGGATTAAGCACAGATACGCAGTATTTT.

This clonotype was observed a handful of times. The chain couples TRBV7-9 to TRBJ2-5, with D perhaps TRBD1 or TRBD2 (5 bases each). This CDR3 is built from 14 residues. Between the trimmed V and J ends, which lost 5 bases and 4 bases, there was a span of 14 bases. Germline V CDR1 and CDR2: SEHNR, FQNEAQ (reference sequence). CDR3 protein: CASSPVMRGETQYF. The CDR3 DNA reads as TGTGCCAGCAGCCCAGTGATGAGGGGAGAGACCCAGTACTTC.

The chain recombines TRBV24-1 with TRBJ2-2; 7 bases are shared with TRBD1. CDR1 and CDR2 from the germline V gene are KGHDR and SFDVKD. Losses at the gene ends were 7 bases for V and 3 bases for J; bases not matched to a gene: 1. CDR3 size: 13 residues. The CDR3 DNA sequence: TGTGCCACCAGGAGGGGGCACACCGGGGAGCTGTTTTTT. As protein: CATRRGHTGELFF.

This clonotype was recorded a few times. This chain links TRBV7-2 with TRBJ2-3, with D possibly being TRBD2 (6 bases). Trimming removed 1 base at V and 4 bases at J, with 12 bases between. Germline CDR1 is SGHTA and CDR2 is FQGNSA. CDR3 size: 15 residues. Here the CDR3 reads CASSLGLVRADTQYF. The CDR3, as DNA: TGTGCCAGCAGCTTAGGACTAGTAAGGGCAGATACGCAGTATTTT.

This clonotype came up many times. The chain combines TRBV29-1 with TRBJ2-3; D possibly corresponds to TRBD1 (7 bases). Germline loops: CDR1 SQVTM, CDR2 ANQGSEA. Trimming removed 6 bases at V and 2 bases at J, with 12 bases between. The CDR3 totals 13 residues. CDR3 sequence reads: CSVRDSLTDTQYF. Here the CDR3 DNA reads TGCAGCGTGCGGGACAGCCTCACAGATACGCAGTATTTT.

This rearrangement joins TRBV14 to TRBJ1-4; D uncertain. V was pared by 5 bases and J by 7 bases, with 8 bases between. Germline-derived CDR1 and CDR2 are SGHDN and FVKESK. This CDR3 region has 12 residues. The CDR3 here is CASSRRGEKLFF. DNA of the CDR3: TGTGCCAGCAGCAGGAGAGGTGAAAAACTGTTTTTT. The entire variable domain, with the rest obtained from reference TRBV14 and TRBJ1-4, is as follows: EAGVTQFPSHSVIEKGQTVTLRCDPISGHDNLYWYRRVMGKEIKFLLHFVKESKQDESGMPNNRFLAERTGGTYSTLKVQPAELEDSGVYFCASSRRGEKLFFGSGTQLSVL.

This clonotype was counted a few times. V is TRBV30 and J is TRBJ2-5; D may be TRBD2 (6 bases). Trimming removed 1 base from V and 4 bases from J, with 7 bases in between. Germline CDR1 GTSNPN, CDR2 SVGIG (reference sequence). This CDR3 has 12 residues. The CDR3 DNA is TGTGCCTGGAGTGACGGGAGAGAGACCCAGTACTTC. Its protein is CAWSDGRETQYF.

This chain links TRBV12-3 or TRBV12-4 with TRBJ1-1; a weak D match, TRBD1 (6 bases). Trimming shortened V by 5 bases and J by 6 bases, and 16 bases separated the two germline ends. The CDR3 has 14 residues. CDR3 sequence reads: CASSLATGRSEAFF. The CDR3 DNA follows: TGTGCCAGCAGTCTCGCTACAGGGAGGTCTGAAGCTTTCTTT.

V and J are TRBV9 and TRBJ2-7; maybe TRBD2 (6 bases). Trimming took 2 bases from V and 0 from J, leaving 15 bases between them. From germline, CDR1 is SGDLS and CDR2 YYNGEE. The CDR3 runs 16 residues. The CDR3 here is CASSVILAGNSYEQYF. The CDR3 DNA reads TGTGCCAGCAGCGTGATACTAGCAGGAAACTCCTACGAGCAGTACTTC.

V gene TRBV7-2 combines with J gene TRBJ2-7; possible D gene TRBD2, 6 bases. This CDR3 spans 12 amino acids. Between the trimmed V and J ends, which lost 4 bases and 12 bases, there was a span of 16 bases. Germline-derived CDR1 and CDR2 are SGHTA and FQGNSA. The CDR3 DNA follows: TGTGCCAGCAGCTCTCTGGGGGGACTTTCGTACTTC. Protein product: CASSSLGGLSYF.

This clonotype was detected a few times. V usage is TRBV7-2 and J usage is TRBJ2-1; 7 bases line up with TRBD2. Germline lookup yields CDR1 SGHTA and CDR2 FQGNSA. V was pared by 2 bases and J by 8 bases, with 15 bases of the junction left unmatched. The CDR3 has 17 residues. The CDR3 nucleotides read TGTGCCAGCAGCTTATCCCCCCCCGGCGGGAGTTTATATGAGCAGTTCTTC. Protein: CASSLSPPGGSLYEQFF.

This clonotype was observed at least ten times. The chain joins TRBV12-3 or TRBV12-4 to TRBJ1-1; 7 bases are shared with TRBD1. With V trimmed by 7 bases and J by 4 bases, 9 bases remained unmatched. CDR3 length equals 14 residues. DNA of the CDR3: TGTGCCAGCACCCCGAGGACAGGATTCACTGAAGCTTTCTTT. It encodes CASTPRTGFTEAFF.

This chain joins TRBV12-3 or TRBV12-4 and TRBJ2-1; TRBD2 might be the D (5 bases). The CDR3 is 13 residues long. V was clipped by 8 bases and J by 10 bases, with 18 bases between them. The CDR3 is CASCPSSRPEQFF. The CDR3 DNA is TGTGCCAGCTGTCCCTCTAGCAGGCCCGAGCAGTTCTTC.

The rearrangement uses TRBV4-1 and TRBJ2-7; D unresolved. V was shortened by 1 base and J by 0 bases, with 10 bases between the two germline ends. Germline V gives CDR1 MGHRA, CDR2 YSYEKL. This CDR3 region has 15 residues. CDR3 loop: CASSQVLADSYEQYF. The DNA of the CDR3 is TGCGCCAGCAGCCAAGTTTTGGCCGACTCCTACGAGCAGTACTTC.